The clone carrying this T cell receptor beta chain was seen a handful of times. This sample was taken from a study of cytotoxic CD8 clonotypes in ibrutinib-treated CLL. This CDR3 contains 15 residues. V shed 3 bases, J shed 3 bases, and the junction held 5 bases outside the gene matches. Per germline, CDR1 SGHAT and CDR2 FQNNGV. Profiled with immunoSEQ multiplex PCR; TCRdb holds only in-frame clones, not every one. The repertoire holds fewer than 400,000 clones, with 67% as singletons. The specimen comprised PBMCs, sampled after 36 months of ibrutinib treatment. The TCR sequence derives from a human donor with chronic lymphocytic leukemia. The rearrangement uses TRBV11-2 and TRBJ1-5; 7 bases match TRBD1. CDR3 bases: TGTGCCAGCAGCTTGAGGGGGCGTTTCAATCAGCCCCAGCATTTT. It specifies CASSLRGRFNQPQHF.